This record looks at one TCR beta chain sequence and its context. Authors' data handling: For nucleated cells, counts were estimated from reference gene primer amplification. Sequencing used immunoSEQ multiplex PCR; TCRdb keeps in-frame clones, though not all of them. The V and J calls and the clone size are those of that table, but D and trimming were determined from the DNA. The data show 150,000 to 200,000 clones, with roughly nine tenths seen just once and roughly a sixth held by the top ten. These data come from a study of blood T cell repertoires in COVID-19. Study-wide context: Researchers got acute and convalescent COVID-19 samples from the United States, Italy and Spain.

Germline V lookup: CDR1 LGHNT, CDR2 FRNRAP. CDR3 length equals 12 residues. Source material: peripheral blood. The rearrangement links TRBV12-5 to TRBJ2-3, with 7 bases matching TRBD1. This receptor was taken from a man in his 60s with active or convalescent COVID-19. The CDR3 here is CASGQSTDTQYF. CDR3 bases: TGTGCCTCGGGACAGAGCACAGATACGCAGTATTTT.